This T cell receptor (beta chain) was retrieved from a study of T cells in Graves' hyperthyroidism and ophthalmopathy. For the study at large: Sampling of peripheral blood happened at initial diagnosis, prior to any treatment. General observations from the study: Blood samples included most of the expanded thyroid clonotypes exceeding 0.001.

The CDR3 totals 15 residues. Per the germline V gene, CDR1 is DFQATT and CDR2 is SNEGSKA (reference sequence). The V end lost 6 bases, the J end lost 1 base, and 18 bases lay between the germline ends. What was amplified from RNA transcripts were TCR beta CDR3 regions. When the TCR CDR3 underwent first-round RT-PCR, the HTBI primer set was used. One entry per CDR3 protein results from TCRdb running MiXCR on the multiplex PCR reads. The table records around 350,000 distinct CDR3 sequences, roughly 15% of them present only once. This clonotype showed up many times. Its antigen is not known. Clinical symptoms, serum thyroxine and TRAb, thyroid ultrasound and orbital computed tomography were used for the diagnoses. The authors took PBMCs from over 8.5 ml fresh peripheral blood.

This receptor was identified in a woman aged 30 to 39 with Graves' ophthalmopathy. The chain links TRBV20-1 to TRBJ1-1; the D gene is possibly TRBD1 (6 bases). Sequenced sample: blood. The DNA for the CDR3 is TGCAGTGCCCGAAGGGCGGGGGCCGGGAACACTGAAGCTTTCTTT. This encodes CSARRAGAGNTEAFF.